This T cell receptor (beta chain) is from a study of cytomegalovirus exposure and HLA in healthy donors. For this clone: Its antigen is unidentified.

Study results and limitations: Analyses of presence and absence presupposed an approximately uniform sequencing depth across donors. Reports indicated that the classifier achieved high specificity and sensitivity in diagnosing cytomegalovirus status.

Amplification used 60 Vbeta primers and 13 Jbeta primers. Here immunoSEQ multiplex PCR was the method, and the copy in TCRdb shows in-frame clones only, minus some. The sample carries nearly 200,000 clones, roughly 76% recorded once. The CDR3 contains 15 residues. CDR1 is LNHDA, CDR2 SQIVND, per germline (reference sequence). The trim removed 0 bases at V and 7 bases at J, leaving 6 bases unmatched. The material sequenced was PBMCs. This TCR was recovered from a woman in her 30s in good health and CMV-seropositive. The chain links TRBV19 to TRBJ1-2; 9 bases line up with TRBD1. The CDR3 sequence: CASSIDGTGITGYTF. The CDR3 nucleotides are TGTGCCAGTAGTATAGACGGGACAGGGATTACTGGCTACACCTTC.